Listed here is a single TCR beta chain. Cohort placement rested on clinical history that participants reported themselves. In the authors' methods: Counts of nucleated cells, estimated from reference gene primer amplification, were obtained. Clones were sequenced by immunoSEQ multiplex PCR, and TCRdb holds only the in-frame ones, with some missing. V and J calls and clone size are those listed in that table; D and trimming were worked out from the DNA. The sample includes some 130,000 clones, 78% of them seen just once. The CDR3 is 14 amino acids. V lost 2 bases, J lost 10 bases, and 14 bases lay in between. From germline, CDR1 is MGHRA and CDR2 YSYEKL. The sample belongs to a study of blood T cell repertoires in COVID-19. Study-wide context: Sites across the United States, Italy and Spain contributed samples from acute and convalescent COVID-19.

The specimen was PBMCs or T cells enriched from blood (not recorded which). The sequence came from a woman between 45 and 60 years old who had recovered from COVID-19. This chain joins TRBV4-1 and TRBJ1-4, with D hard to call. Written as DNA, the CDR3 is TGCGCCAGCAGCCAACTCCGGGCTCGGGGAAAACTGTTTTTT. As protein: CASSQLRARGKLFF.